This T cell receptor (beta chain) was documented in a study of T cell responses to AZD1222 COVID-19 vaccine. In germline, CDR1 is LNHDA, CDR2 SQIVND (reference sequence). The V end was cut by 4 bases, the J end by 5 bases, with 21 bases between. The length of the CDR3 is 18 residues. Assay: immunoSEQ multiplex PCR; the TCRdb copy retains only in-frame clones and omits some. The sample holds approximately 120,000 clones, approximately 89% seen once. Notes on the study in general: Recipients of two AZD1222 doses showed rising Spike-specific TCR breadth and depth.

In the case of this clone: As yet, its antigen is unknown.

The sample in question was peripheral blood, obtained 28 days after the second AZD1222 dose. The rearrangement links TRBV19 to TRBJ1-6; a possible D gene is TRBD1 (5 bases). The receptor's source is an adult who received the AZD1222 COVID-19 vaccine. CDR3 sequence: CASSKAAGTDFHNSPLHF. For the CDR3, the DNA is TGTGCCAGTAGTAAAGCCGCCGGGACGGATTTTCATAATTCACCCCTCCACTTT. Combining the CDR3 with reference TRBV19 and TRBJ1-6 gives the whole variable domain DGGITQSPKYLFRKEGQNVTLSCEQNLNHDAMYWYRQDPGQGLRLIYYSQIVNDFQKGDIAEGYSVSREKKESFPLTVTSAQKNPTAFYLCASSKAAGTDFHNSPLHFGNGTRLTVT.